Listed here are 26 T cell receptor beta chains from one sample, sequenced in a study of blood T cell repertoires in COVID-19. The assay was immunoSEQ multiplex PCR, and TCRdb's table has in-frame clones only and misses some. The sample lists about 46,000 clones; 70% to 90% were seen once. Sequences were obtained from peripheral blood. The receptors derive from a human donor in a cohort sampled during active COVID-19. The donor label of this sample is uncertain.

The chain joins TRBV6-5 to TRBJ1-2, with D possibly being TRBD1 (6 bases). The germline V and J ends were trimmed by 6 bases and 4 bases, with 12 bases remaining between them. The CDR3 length is 13 residues. Germline V lookup: CDR1 MNHEY, CDR2 SVGAGI. This chain's CDR3 is CASRGDRFYGYTF. The CDR3 nucleotides are TGTGCCAGCAGGGGAGACAGGTTCTATGGCTACACCTTC.

V gene TRBV4-3 combines with J gene TRBJ2-2; 7 bases line up with TRBD1. Germline CDR1 LGHNA, CDR2 YSLEER. There are 15 residues in the CDR3. After removal of 1 base from V and 5 bases from J, the junction contained 4 bases not matched to a gene. DNA of the CDR3: TGCGCCAGCAGCCAAGTGGAGACAGGGACCGGGGAGCTGTTTTTT. It encodes CASSQVETGTGELFF.

The chain combines TRBV15 with TRBJ1-2, with a tentative D call TRBD1 (6 bases). V was clipped by 0 bases and J by 4 bases, with 12 bases between them. The CDR3 totals 15 residues. Germline lookup yields CDR1 LNHNV and CDR2 YYDKDF (reference sequence). The CDR3 loop reads CATSRDPGQSYGYTF. The CDR3 DNA sequence: TGTGCCACCAGCAGAGATCCGGGACAATCCTATGGCTACACCTTC.

The CDR3 region has the DNA TGTGCCAGCAGCGTAGGTGGGACAGCCAATTCACCCCTCCACTTT. Translating gives CASSVGGTANSPLHF. J is TRBJ1-6 and V is TRBV9; TRBD1 matches at 7 bases. CDR3 size: 15 residues. With V trimmed by 0 bases and J by 7 bases, 4 bases remained unmatched. Germline CDR1 and CDR2: SGDLS and YYNGEE. The full variable domain, completed using reference TRBV9 and TRBJ1-6, is DSGVTQTPKHLITATGQRVTLRCSPRSGDLSVYWYQQSLDQGLQFLIQYYNGEERAKGNILERFSAQQFPDLHSELNLSSLELGDSALYFCASSVGGTANSPLHFGNGTRLTVT.

This chain joins TRBV5-1 and TRBJ2-6; D is possibly TRBD1 (6 bases). There are 15 residues in the CDR3. Germline V gives CDR1 SGHRS, CDR2 YFSETQ. Trimming took off 4 bases at V and 2 bases at J, with 10 bases between the two ends. CDR3 region: CASSNTGTGANVLTF. In nucleotides, the CDR3 is TGCGCCAGCAGCAACACAGGGACTGGGGCCAACGTCCTGACTTTC.

The chain has TRBV4-2 and TRBJ2-1, with 16 bases identical to TRBD2. The junction had 9 bases not matched to a gene; V was cut back by 5 bases and J by 8 bases. The CDR3 has 17 amino acids. Germline-derived CDR1 and CDR2 are LGHNA and YNFKEQ. The CDR3 DNA reads TGTGCCAGCAGCTCCTCCCGGGGACTAGCGGGGGGGCATGAGCAGTTCTTC. This sequence encodes CASSSSRGLAGGHEQFF.

This chain uses TRBV15 with TRBJ2-3; 11 nucleotides agree with TRBD2. J was trimmed by 5 bases and V by 3 bases; bases with no gene match: 4. The V gene's germline CDR1 is LNHNV and CDR2 YYDKDF (reference sequence). The CDR3 contains 15 residues. CDR3 DNA: TGTGCCACCAGCAGTAGCGGGGGGGCCGTAGATACGCAGTATTTT. The encoded protein is CATSSSGGAVDTQYF.

The rearrangement uses TRBV10-3 and TRBJ1-2; 8 bases line up with TRBD1. The CDR3 spans 16 residues. V lost 3 bases, J lost 6 bases, and 12 bases stayed unmatched. Per the germline V gene, CDR1 is ENHRY and CDR2 is SYGVKD. The chain's CDR3 is CAISEKGQAVIDGYTF. The CDR3 coding sequence is TGTGCCATCAGTGAAAAGGGACAGGCTGTGATAGATGGCTACACCTTC.

This chain connects TRBV5-1 to TRBJ1-4, with 9 bases identical to TRBD1. This CDR3 region has 15 residues. V dropped 3 bases and J dropped 4; count of bases not matched to a gene: 4. Germline V gene data show CDR1 as SGHRS and CDR2 as YFSETQ. CDR3 loop: CASSSGTGNNEKLFF. For the CDR3, the DNA is TGCGCCAGCAGCTCCGGGACAGGGAATAATGAAAAACTGTTTTTT.

This clone turned up a few times. The rearrangement uses TRBV10-3 and TRBJ2-7; 7 bases fit TRBD2. Germline CDR1 is ENHRY and CDR2 is SYGVKD. This CDR3 has 16 residues. The ends lost 3 bases at V and 4 bases at J; junction bases unmatched: 12. The CDR3 is CAISDGAGVSAYEQYF. As DNA, the CDR3 is TGTGCCATCAGTGATGGGGCGGGGGTTTCGGCTTACGAGCAGTACTTC.

The chain carries TRBV7-3 and TRBJ2-5; weak D call: TRBD2 (5 bases). Germline-derived CDR1 and CDR2 are SGHTA and FQGTGA. Trimming took 3 bases from V and 3 from J, leaving 8 bases between them. The CDR3 is 13 residues long. The CDR3 coding sequence is TGTGCCAGCAGCTTGGGAGTGAAAGAGACCCAGTACTTC. This codes for CASSLGVKETQYF.

The chain links TRBV13 to TRBJ2-2, with 11 bases aligning to TRBD2. Germline V gives CDR1 PRHDT, CDR2 FYEKMQ (reference sequence). Trimming at V came to 5 bases and at J to 6 bases, leaving 8 bases not matched to a gene. The CDR3 has 16 residues. In nucleotides, the CDR3 is TGTGCCAGCAGCATAGCGGGGGGGCTATCCGCCGGGGAGCTGTTTTTT. Translation gives CASSIAGGLSAGELFF.

V gene TRBV6-5 combines with J gene TRBJ1-4, with D unresolved. This CDR3 has 13 residues. The V gene's germline CDR1 is MNHEY and CDR2 SVGAGI. CDR3 nucleotides: TGTGCTACTCGGAGGTCAACTAATGAAAAACTGTTTTTT. Translated, it gives CATRRSTNEKLFF.

The chain recombines TRBV12-1 with TRBJ2-1; TRBD2 was called by the table and not checked on the DNA. TRBV12-1 is flagged as a pseudogene. The CDR3 has 14 amino acids. DNA for the CDR3: TGTGCCAGCAGCTTTGGGGGACTAGCCGATGAGCAGTTCTTC. It translates to CASSFGGLADEQFF.

In DNA, the CDR3 is TGTGCCAGCAGCCAATTATATGGCTACACCTTC. Its protein is CASSQLYGYTF. The V gene is TRBV3-1 (or the pseudogene TRBV3-2), the J gene TRBJ1-2; D gene ambiguous. Germline V gene data show CDR1 as LGHDT and CDR2 as YNNKEL (reference sequence). Trimming pared 2 bases from V and 5 bases from J, leaving 3 bases between. There are 11 residues in the CDR3.

The chain recombines TRBV6-5 with TRBJ2-7; D gene uncertain. Trimming cost V 2 bases and J 2 bases, with 13 bases left between them. CDR1 is MNHEY, CDR2 SVGAGI, per germline. The CDR3 has 15 amino acids. The CDR3 nucleotides are TGTGCCAGCAGTTACAGTCTCCCAGGAACCTACGAGCAGTACTTC. Encoded protein: CASSYSLPGTYEQYF.

This clone came up a few times. The rearrangement joins TRBV2 to TRBJ1-5; D remains ambiguous. This CDR3 is built from 14 residues. In germline, CDR1 is SNHLY, CDR2 FYNNEI. Deletions cut 4 bases from V and 4 bases from J, with 11 bases between. CDR3 amino acids: CASSADGRNQPQHF. The CDR3 DNA reads TGTGCCAGCAGTGCGGACGGGAGAAATCAGCCCCAGCATTTT.

This chain connects TRBV9 to TRBJ2-5, with 8 bases that match TRBD2. This CDR3 has 16 amino acids. Germline CDR1 reads SGDLS; CDR2 reads YYNGEE. J gave up 1 base and V 0 bases, and 5 bases lay outside the gene matches. Here the CDR3 DNA reads TGTGCCAGCAGCGTAGGGTTAGCGGGGTTCCAAGAGACCCAGTACTTC. It yields the protein CASSVGLAGFQETQYF.

J is TRBJ1-1 and V is TRBV2; tentative D call: TRBD1 (6 bases). In germline, CDR1 is SNHLY, CDR2 FYNNEI. The CDR3 extends over 14 amino acids. V shed 2 bases and J shed 3 bases, with 10 bases lying between them. DNA of the CDR3: TGTGCCAGCAGTGAACCAGGGGTGCACACTGAAGCTTTCTTT. Translating gives CASSEPGVHTEAFF.

A single count supports this clone. The chain links TRBV27 to TRBJ2-7, with a tentative D call TRBD1 (6 bases). The CDR3 loop spans 13 amino acids. CDR1 and CDR2 from the germline V gene are MNHEY and SMNVEV (reference sequence). V lost 4 bases to trimming and J lost 4 bases, with 11 bases between them. The CDR3 DNA follows: TGTGCCAGCAGTTCCGGGACACCTTACGAGCAGTACTTC. Translation: CASSSGTPYEQYF.

This chain uses TRBV6-6 with TRBJ1-5, with 7 bases aligning to TRBD1. The CDR3 runs 15 residues. From germline, CDR1 is MNHNY and CDR2 SVGAGI (reference sequence). V shed 0 bases and J 5 bases; nucleotides not matched to a gene: 4. The DNA for the CDR3 is TGTGCCAGCAGTTACTCGAGACAGGGAGATCAGCCCCAGCATTTT. Translating it yields CASSYSRQGDQPQHF.

V gene TRBV5-1 combines with J gene TRBJ2-1; 7 bases fit TRBD2. This CDR3 comprises 15 residues. Germline CDR1 and CDR2: SGHRS and YFSETQ. Unmatched junction bases numbered 13, after V lost 4 bases and J lost 9 bases. CDR3 loop: CASSVRDQWGGEQFF. CDR3 DNA sequence: TGCGCCAGCAGCGTCCGGGACCAGTGGGGGGGTGAGCAGTTCTTC. Full variable domain (rest looked up from reference TRBV5-1 and TRBJ2-1): KAGVTQTPRYLIKTRGQQVTLSCSPISGHRSVSWYQQTPGQGLQFLFEYFSETQRNKGNFPGRFSGRQFSNSRSEMNVSTLELGDSALYLCASSVRDQWGGEQFFGPGTRLTVL.

The rearrangement joins TRBV10-2 to TRBJ2-2; maybe TRBD2 (5 bases). Trimming shortened V by 0 bases and J by 6 bases, and 14 bases separated the two germline ends. The CDR3 runs to 16 residues. Per the germline V gene, CDR1 is WSHSY and CDR2 is SAAADI. The CDR3 spells CASSESKLASPGELFF. CDR3 sequence (DNA): TGCGCCAGCAGTGAGTCTAAGCTAGCTTCCCCCGGGGAGCTGTTTTTT.

This clone was observed once. The V and J genes are TRBV12-3 or TRBV12-4 and TRBJ2-7; D remains ambiguous. The ends were cut back, 2 bases at V and 7 bases at J, with 9 bases in the middle. This CDR3 has 12 residues. CDR3 residues: CASSLRNTEQYF. The CDR3, as DNA: TGTGCCAGCAGTTTACGCAATACAGAGCAGTACTTC.

The chain links TRBV7-2 to TRBJ2-1; D unresolved. V was shortened by 1 base and J by 6 bases, with 7 bases between the two germline ends. CDR1 is SGHTA and CDR2 is FQGNSA in the germline V gene. The CDR3 has 13 residues. The CDR3 DNA sequence: TGTGCCAGCAGCTTAGGTGGTAGCAATGAGCAGTTCTTC. Amino acids: CASSLGGSNEQFF.

The genes are TRBV6-5 and TRBJ2-2; 9 positions match TRBD2. The CDR3 length is 16 residues. V lost 0 bases and J lost 1; bases outside the gene matches: 0. Germline V gives CDR1 MNHEY, CDR2 SVGAGI. The CDR3 DNA follows: TGTGCCAGCAGTTACTCAGCGGGGGGGAACACCGGGGAGCTGTTTTTT. Translation gives CASSYSAGGNTGELFF.